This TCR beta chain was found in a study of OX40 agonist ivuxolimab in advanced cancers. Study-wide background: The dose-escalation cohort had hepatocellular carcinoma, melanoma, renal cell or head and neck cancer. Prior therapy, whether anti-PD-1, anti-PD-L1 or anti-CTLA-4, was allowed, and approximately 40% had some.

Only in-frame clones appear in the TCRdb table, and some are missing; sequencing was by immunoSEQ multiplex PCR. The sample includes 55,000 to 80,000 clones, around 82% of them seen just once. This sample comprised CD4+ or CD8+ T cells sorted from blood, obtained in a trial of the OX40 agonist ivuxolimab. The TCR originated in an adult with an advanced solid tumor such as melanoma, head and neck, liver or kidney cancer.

The DNA of the CDR3 is TGTGCCAGCACCTGGACTAGCCTGTTCACAGATACGCAGTATTTT. Encoded protein: CASTWTSLFTDTQYF. The chain uses TRBV6-1 and TRBJ2-3, with 8 bases matching TRBD2. CDR1 is MNHNS and CDR2 is SASEGT in the germline V gene. This CDR3 has 15 residues. With V trimmed by 7 bases and J by 2 bases, 8 bases remained unmatched.